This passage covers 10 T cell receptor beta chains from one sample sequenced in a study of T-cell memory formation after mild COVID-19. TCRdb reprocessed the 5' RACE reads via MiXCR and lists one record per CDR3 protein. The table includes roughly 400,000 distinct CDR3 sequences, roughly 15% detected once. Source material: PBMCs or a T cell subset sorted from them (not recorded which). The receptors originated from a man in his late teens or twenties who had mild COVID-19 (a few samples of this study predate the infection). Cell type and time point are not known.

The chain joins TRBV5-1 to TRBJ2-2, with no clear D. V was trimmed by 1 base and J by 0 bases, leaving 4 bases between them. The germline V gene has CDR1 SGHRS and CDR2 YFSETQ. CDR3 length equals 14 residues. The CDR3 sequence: CASSLPANTGELFF. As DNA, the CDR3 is TGCGCCAGCAGCTTGCCTGCGAACACCGGGGAGCTGTTTTTT. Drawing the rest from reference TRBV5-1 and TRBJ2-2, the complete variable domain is KAGVTQTPRYLIKTRGQQVTLSCSPISGHRSVSWYQQTPGQGLQFLFEYFSETQRNKGNFPGRFSGRQFSNSRSEMNVSTLELGDSALYLCASSLPANTGELFFGEGSRLTVL.

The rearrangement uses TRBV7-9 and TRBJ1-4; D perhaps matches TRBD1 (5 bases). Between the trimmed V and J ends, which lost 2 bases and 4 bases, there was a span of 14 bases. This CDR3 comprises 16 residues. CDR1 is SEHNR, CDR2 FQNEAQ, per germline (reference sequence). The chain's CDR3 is CASSLIGASFNEKLFF. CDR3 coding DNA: TGTGCCAGCAGCTTAATAGGGGCCAGTTTTAATGAAAAACTGTTTTTT.

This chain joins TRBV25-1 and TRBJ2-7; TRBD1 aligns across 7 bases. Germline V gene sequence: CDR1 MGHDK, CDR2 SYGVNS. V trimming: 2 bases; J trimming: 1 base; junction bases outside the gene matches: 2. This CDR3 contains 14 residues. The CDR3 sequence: CASSEPGQSYEQYV. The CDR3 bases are TGTGCCAGCAGTGAACCGGGACAGTCCTACGAGCAGTACGTC.

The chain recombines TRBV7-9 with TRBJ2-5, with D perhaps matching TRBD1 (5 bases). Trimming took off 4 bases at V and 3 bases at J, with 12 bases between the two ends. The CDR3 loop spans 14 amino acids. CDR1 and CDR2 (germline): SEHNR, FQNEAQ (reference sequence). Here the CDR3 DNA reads TGTGCCAGCAGCTCCCCAGGGTTCGAAGAGACCCAGTACTTC. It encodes CASSSPGFEETQYF.

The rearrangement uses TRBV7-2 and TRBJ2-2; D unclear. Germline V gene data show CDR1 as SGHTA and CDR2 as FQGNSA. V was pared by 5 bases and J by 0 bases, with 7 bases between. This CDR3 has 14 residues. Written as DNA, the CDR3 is TGTGCCAGCAGCCCGTCAACGAACACCGGGGAGCTGTTTTTT. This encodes CASSPSTNTGELFF.

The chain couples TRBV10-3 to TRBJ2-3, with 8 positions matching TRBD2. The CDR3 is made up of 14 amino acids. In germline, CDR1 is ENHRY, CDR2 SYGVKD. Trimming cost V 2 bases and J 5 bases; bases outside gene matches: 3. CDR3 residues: CAISETSGIDTQYF. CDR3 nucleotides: TGTGCCATCAGTGAGACTAGCGGAATAGATACGCAGTATTTT.

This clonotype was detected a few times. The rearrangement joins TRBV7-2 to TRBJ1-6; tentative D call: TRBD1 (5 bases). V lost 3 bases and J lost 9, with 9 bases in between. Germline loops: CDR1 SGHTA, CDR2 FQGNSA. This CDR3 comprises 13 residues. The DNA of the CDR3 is TGTGCCAGCAGCTTCAGGGATGGTTCACCCCTCCACTTT. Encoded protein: CASSFRDGSPLHF. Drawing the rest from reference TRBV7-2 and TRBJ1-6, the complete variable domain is GAGVSQSPSNKVTEKGKDVELRCDPISGHTALYWYRQSLGQGLEFLIYFQGNSAPDKSGLPSDRFSAERTGGSVSTLTIQRTQQEDSAVYLCASSFRDGSPLHFGNGTRLTVT.

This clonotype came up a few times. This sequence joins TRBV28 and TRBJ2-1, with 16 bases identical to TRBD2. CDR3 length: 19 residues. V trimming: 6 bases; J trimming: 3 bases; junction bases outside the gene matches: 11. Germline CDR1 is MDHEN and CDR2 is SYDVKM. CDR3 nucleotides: TGTGCCAGCAGCCTACCGGGACTAGCGGGGGGGCCTAGCTACAATGAGCAGTTCTTC. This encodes CASSLPGLAGGPSYNEQFF.

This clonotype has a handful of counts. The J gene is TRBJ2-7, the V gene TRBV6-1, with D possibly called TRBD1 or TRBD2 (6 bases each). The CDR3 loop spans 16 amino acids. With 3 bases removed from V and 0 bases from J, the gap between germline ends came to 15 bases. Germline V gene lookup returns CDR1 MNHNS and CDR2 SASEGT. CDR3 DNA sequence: TGTGCCAGCAGTGATTTCATCAAGGGGGGCTCCTACGAGCAGTACGTC. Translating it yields CASSDFIKGGSYEQYV.

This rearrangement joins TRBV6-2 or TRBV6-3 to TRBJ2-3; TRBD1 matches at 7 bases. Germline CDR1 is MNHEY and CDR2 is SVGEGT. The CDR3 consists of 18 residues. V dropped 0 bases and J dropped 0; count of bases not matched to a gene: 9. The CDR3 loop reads CASSYSDRISSSTDTQYF. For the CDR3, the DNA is TGTGCCAGCAGTTACTCGGACAGGATCAGTTCTAGCACAGATACGCAGTATTTT.